This T cell receptor beta chain comes out of a study of control samples from healthy donors and cancer patients. This clone has only a few counts. Sequencing used immunoSEQ multiplex PCR; TCRdb keeps in-frame clones, though not all of them. This sample has around 130,000 clones, with around nine tenths found just once. The germline CDR1 and CDR2 sequences are SGHKS and YYEKEE (reference sequence). Trimming cost V 0 bases and J 4 bases, with 13 bases left between them. The CDR3 is 16 residues long. The chain combines TRBV5-5 with TRBJ1-4, with D possibly matching TRBD1 (6 bases). The receptor was isolated from a man aged 45 to 65 in good health. The sequenced material came from blood. In nucleotides, the CDR3 is TGTGCCAGCAGCTTGGCCATGGACAGTGTTAATGAAAAACTGTTTTTT. It yields the protein CASSLAMDSVNEKLFF.